This is a list of T cell receptor beta chains from one sample in a study of cytomegalovirus exposure and HLA in healthy donors. The repertoire was sequenced with immunoSEQ multiplex PCR; TCRdb's copy has only in-frame clones and lacks some. The sample carries roughly 180,000 clones, 65% to 85% recorded once. Sequencing was done on a sample of PBMCs. These receptors came from a girl aged 10 to 17 in good health and CMV-seropositive. Both conserved end residues are part of each CDR3. A D gene is named only where the DNA matches it firmly. Clone size is not always given. Where it is, it says once, few, many or a class for expanded clones.

D gene,J gene,V gene,clone size,CDR3 protein,CDR3 DNA
NA,TRBJ1-2,TRBV4-3,NA,CASSPGGYYGYTF,TGCGCCAGCAGCCCCGGGGGATACTATGGCTACACCTTC
NA,TRBJ1-3,TRBV2,NA,CASVFFPGNTIYF,TGTGCCAGCGTCTTTTTCCCCGGAAACACCATATATTTT
NA,TRBJ2-5,TRBV7-7,NA,CASSLTQQETQYF,TGTGCCAGCAGCTTAACACAACAAGAGACCCAGTACTTC
TRBD1,TRBJ1-2,TRBV7-2,NA,CASRLQGDYGYTF,TGTGCCAGCAGATTACAGGGGGACTATGGCTACACCTTC
NA,TRBJ2-3,TRBV6-5,once,CASTSGQYTDTQYF,TGTGCCAGCACCTCCGGACAGTACACAGATACGCAGTATTTT
NA,TRBJ1-1,TRBV11-2,NA,CASSLSGQNTEAFF,TGTGCCAGCAGCTTATCGGGACAGAACACTGAAGCTTTCTTT
NA,TRBJ1-1,TRBV6-5,once,CASRQRQNTEAFF,TGTGCCAGCAGGCAAAGACAGAACACTGAAGCTTTCTTT
TRBD1,TRBJ1-1,TRBV18,few,CASSQSGTAEAFF,TGTGCCAGCTCTCAGTCCGGGACAGCCGAAGCTTTCTTT
NA,TRBJ1-1,TRBV30,NA,CAWGSPWGRRNTEAFF,TGTGCCTGGGGAAGCCCCTGGGGCAGGAGGAACACTGAAGCTTTCTTT
TRBD1,TRBJ1-5,TRBV4-1,NA,CASSQGFLDRVRQPQHF,TGCGCCAGCAGCCAAGGTTTTCTGGACAGGGTACGGCAGCCCCAGCATTTT
TRBD2,TRBJ2-1,TRBV4-3,NA,CASSAGEDYNEQFF,TGCGCCAGCAGCGCGGGGGAGGATTACAATGAGCAGTTCTTC
TRBD2,TRBJ2-1,TRBV11-1,NA,CASSSSAFSGRATYNEQFF,TGTGCCAGCAGCTCCTCCGCTTTTAGCGGGAGGGCAACCTACAATGAGCAGTTCTTC
NA,TRBJ2-5,TRBV7-9,NA,CASSFEGEETQYF,TGTGCCAGCAGCTTCGAGGGGGAAGAGACCCAGTACTTC
TRBD2,TRBJ2-1,TRBV5-1,NA,CASSKSGTIPSYNEQFF,TGCGCCAGCAGTAAAAGCGGGACCATCCCCTCCTACAATGAGCAGTTCTTC
NA,TRBJ1-2,TRBV4-3,few,CASSQGQGSGYTF,TGCGCCAGCAGCCAAGGCCAGGGTAGCGGCTACACCTTC
TRBD2,TRBJ2-1,TRBV5-1,NA,CASSEGGLVNNEQFF,TGCGCCAGCAGCGAGGGAGGACTAGTTAACAATGAGCAGTTCTTC
TRBD1,TRBJ2-3,TRBV5-4,few,CASKADRGTDTQYF,TGTGCCAGCAAAGCCGACAGGGGCACAGATACGCAGTATTTT
NA,TRBJ1-3,TRBV6-5,NA,CASSYQGSGNTIYF,TGTGCCAGCAGTTATCAGGGTTCAGGAAACACCATATATTTT
NA,TRBJ2-1,TRBV7-9,few,CASSSQGSSGNDEQFF,TGTGCCAGCAGCTCACAGGGTTCGAGCGGGAATGATGAGCAGTTCTTC
TRBD1,TRBJ1-4,TRBV19,NA,CASGQDIDEKLFF,TGTGCCAGCGGACAGGACATAGACGAAAAACTGTTTTTT
NA,TRBJ2-7,TRBV30,NA,CAWSVPGPHEQYF,TGTGCCTGGAGTGTACCAGGGCCCCACGAGCAGTACTTC
TRBD1,TRBJ2-3,TRBV6-1,once,CASRDRDRGTDTQYF,TGTGCCAGCAGGGACCGGGACAGGGGAACAGATACGCAGTATTTT
NA,TRBJ2-1,TRBV5-4,once,CASSLVAYNEQFF,TGTGCCAGCAGCTTGGTGGCTTACAATGAGCAGTTCTTC
NA,TRBJ1-1,TRBV7-9,NA,CASSFGGMNTEAFF,TGTGCCAGCAGCTTTGGGGGCATGAACACTGAAGCTTTCTTT
TRBD1,TRBJ2-1,TRBV30,NA,CAWSVRDNRGQFF,TGTGCCTGGAGTGTACGGGACAACAGGGGGCAGTTCTTC
TRBD1,TRBJ1-1,TRBV2,few,CARGTGNTEAFF,TGTGCCAGGGGGACAGGGAACACTGAAGCTTTCTTT
NA,TRBJ1-4,TRBV29-1,NA,CSVRTGGGEKLFF,TGCAGCGTCCGCACTGGGGGGGGAGAAAAACTGTTTTTT
TRBD1,TRBJ2-2,TRBV12-5,NA,CASGPVRTDRERTGELFF,TGTGCTAGTGGTCCAGTCCGGACCGACAGGGAAAGGACCGGGGAGCTGTTTTTT
NA,TRBJ2-7,TRBV11-2,NA,CASSTQEYEQYF,TGTGCCAGCAGTACACAGGAATACGAGCAGTACTTC
TRBD1,TRBJ1-2,TRBV5-1,NA,CASSLDPGRDRDTF,TGCGCCAGCAGCTTGGACCCGGGTCGGGACAGGGACACCTTC
NA,TRBJ2-7,TRBV19,NA,CASSAAGDYEQYF,TGTGCCAGTAGTGCTGCGGGCGACTACGAGCAGTACTTC
NA,TRBJ1-1,TRBV7-2,NA,CASSPQGGTEAFF,TGTGCCAGCAGCCCTCAGGGAGGAACTGAAGCTTTCTTT
TRBD1,TRBJ2-1,TRBV10-1,NA,CASSEDVGTGKNEQFF,TGCGCCAGCAGTGAGGACGTTGGGACAGGGAAAAATGAGCAGTTCTTC
NA,TRBJ2-6,TRBV6-1,NA,CASSGFWGRGFGANVLTF,TGTGCCAGCAGTGGATTTTGGGGTAGGGGTTTTGGGGCCAACGTCCTGACTTTC
TRBD2,TRBJ2-7,TRBV6-5,NA,CASTPGGTYEQYF,TGTGCCAGCACCCCGGGGGGGACCTACGAGCAGTACTTC
NA,TRBJ2-5,TRBV4-3,NA,CASSHSSEETQYF,TGCGCCAGCAGCCACTCTAGCGAGGAGACCCAGTACTTC
TRBD1,TRBJ2-5,TRBV9,NA,CASSVDPLTRQGALETQYF,TGTGCCAGCAGCGTAGACCCCCTAACCAGACAGGGCGCACTGGAGACCCAGTACTTC
NA,TRBJ1-5,TRBV6-1,NA,CASTRRRENQPQHF,TGTGCCAGCACCCGACGGCGGGAAAATCAGCCCCAGCATTTT
TRBD1,TRBJ1-1,TRBV6-6,few,CASSGDRVGTEAFF,TGTGCCAGCAGTGGTGACAGGGTGGGGACTGAAGCTTTCTTT
NA,TRBJ2-7,TRBV29-1,NA,CSVEVVAPSSYEQYF,TGCAGCGTTGAAGTGGTAGCGCCCAGCTCCTACGAGCAGTACTTC
TRBD1,TRBJ1-4,TRBV7-2,NA,CASSPDRDTDEKLFF,TGTGCCAGCAGCCCCGACAGGGATACGGATGAAAAACTGTTTTTT
TRBD1,TRBJ1-5,TRBV7-9,NA,CASSLRGQGTGHQPQHF,TGTGCCAGCAGCCTCCGAGGACAGGGTACCGGGCATCAGCCCCAGCATTTT
NA,TRBJ1-3,TRBV9,NA,CASSARGDSGNTIYF,TGTGCCAGCAGCGCAAGGGGTGACTCTGGAAACACCATATATTTT
TRBD1,TRBJ1-5,TRBV7-6,NA,CASSTGTGGSNQPQHF,TGTGCCAGCAGCACCGGGACAGGGGGCAGCAATCAGCCCCAGCATTTT
NA,TRBJ2-5,TRBV19,NA,CASQRTDQRTQYF,TGTGCCAGTCAAAGGACAGACCAAAGGACCCAGTACTTC
TRBD2,TRBJ2-1,TRBV4-3,once,CASSQGTSGIDEQFF,TGCGCCAGCAGCCAAGGTACTAGCGGGATAGATGAGCAGTTCTTC
TRBD1,TRBJ2-3,TRBV29-1,NA,CSVDPRQGTLPDTQYF,TGCAGCGTTGACCCGAGACAGGGGACTCTCCCAGATACGCAGTATTTT
NA,TRBJ1-2,TRBV27,NA,CASSFPGGGGYTF,TGTGCCAGCAGTTTCCCGGGGGGTGGTGGCTACACCTTC
TRBD2,TRBJ2-2,TRBV6-1,once,CASSDNLAGGGGELFF,TGTGCCAGCAGTGATAACCTAGCGGGAGGCGGAGGGGAGCTGTTTTTT
NA,TRBJ1-1,TRBV5-1,NA,CASSLDTGTEAFF,TGCGCCAGCAGCTTGGACACGGGGACTGAAGCTTTCTTT
NA,TRBJ2-5,TRBV4-1,NA,CASSQTEGPSAQLFQETQYF,TGCGCCAGCAGCCAAACTGAAGGGCCTAGCGCGCAATTATTCCAAGAGACCCAGTACTTC
NA,TRBJ2-2,TRBV10-2,NA,CASSHAPAGGELFF,TGCGCCAGCAGTCACGCACCTGCGGGTGGGGAGCTGTTTTTT
NA,TRBJ2-3,TRBV7-2,NA,CASSYRVTDTQYF,TGTGCCAGCAGTTATCGCGTCACAGATACGCAGTATTTT
NA,TRBJ2-3,TRBV7-9,few,CASTDRLTDTQYF,TGTGCCAGCACCGACAGGTTAACAGATACGCAGTATTTT
TRBD1,TRBJ2-7,TRBV12-5,NA,CASARQGSYEQYF,TGTGCTAGTGCCCGACAGGGGTCCTACGAGCAGTACTTC
NA,TRBJ2-7,TRBV6-1,NA,CASSEVELVAYEQYF,TGTGCCAGCAGTGAAGTTGAGCTCGTGGCCTACGAGCAGTACTTC
NA,TRBJ2-7,TRBV5-6,NA,CASSVLRRIKVTSYEQYF,TGTGCCAGCAGCGTCCTTAGGAGGATTAAGGTTACATCCTACGAGCAGTACTTC
TRBD2,TRBJ2-1,TRBV7-6,NA,CASSPSGRNYEQFF,TGTGCCAGCAGCCCTAGCGGGAGAAATTATGAGCAGTTCTTC
TRBD1,TRBJ2-7,TRBV15,NA,CATSRALTPGQGAHEQYF,TGTGCCACCAGCAGAGCCCTGACCCCGGGACAGGGGGCCCACGAGCAGTACTTC
TRBD1,TRBJ2-5,TRBV13,NA,CASSLGQIQETQYF,TGTGCCAGCAGCTTGGGACAGATCCAAGAGACCCAGTACTTC